Listed below are T cell receptor beta chains from one sample, sequenced in a study of radiation and T cells in renal cell carcinoma. Clones were read by immunoSEQ multiplex PCR, and TCRdb kept only the in-frame ones, dropping some. The sample contains some 15,000 clones, 58% of which appear only once. This sample comprised tumor tissue, obtained from a patient whose treatment was nephrectomy without radiotherapy. These receptors all stem from a man in his forties with renal cell carcinoma. CDR3s include the opening cysteine and the closing phenylalanine or tryptophan. Each record gives: clone size, J gene, V gene, D gene, CDR3 protein, CDR3 DNA. The D gene is left open where the match is weak. Some rows mark clone size as missing; the rest say once, few, many or name a class of expanded clone.

>few|TRBJ1-2|TRBV19|.
CASSHQLQGYGYTF
TGTGCCAGTAGTCACCAGCTCCAAGGCTATGGCTACACCTTC
>.|TRBJ2-5|TRBV30|.
CAWSRNFGVQETQYF
TGTGCCTGGAGTAGGAACTTCGGGGTCCAAGAGACCCAGTACTTC
>.|TRBJ1-2|TRBV7-8|.
CASSLGGATGYGYTF
TGTGCCAGCAGCTTAGGGGGGGCTACGGGCTATGGCTACACCTTC
>few|TRBJ1-2|TRBV5-5|.
CASSLPATQNGYTF
TGTGCCAGCAGCTTGCCCGCTACCCAAAATGGCTACACCTTC
>.|TRBJ2-5|TRBV18|.
CASSPQASEGTQYF
TGTGCCAGCTCACCACAGGCTAGCGAAGGGACCCAGTACTTC
>medium-sized|TRBJ1-2|TRBV28|TRBD1
CASSLLTGTLYGYTF
TGTGCCAGCAGTTTACTGACAGGGACCCTCTATGGCTACACCTTC
>.|TRBJ2-2|TRBV9|.
CASSQDPTGELFF
TGTGCCAGCAGCCAAGATCCAACCGGGGAGCTGTTTTTT
>once|TRBJ2-7|TRBV18|.
CASSPFRTSPDEQYF
TGTGCCAGCTCCCCTTTTCGGACTTCCCCCGACGAGCAGTACTTC
>.|TRBJ1-1|TRBV5-5|.
CASSKGDRLTEAFF
TGTGCCAGCAGCAAGGGAGACCGCCTTACTGAAGCTTTCTTT
>once|TRBJ1-5|TRBV4-3|.
CASSPWRNQPQHF
TGCGCCAGCAGCCCCTGGAGGAATCAGCCCCAGCATTTT
>.|TRBJ1-4|TRBV6-1|.
CASSNEKLFF
TGTGCCAGCAGTAATGAAAAACTGTTTTTT
>.|TRBJ1-5|TRBV2|.
CARNRDGPNQPQHF
TGTGCCAGAAACCGGGACGGCCCCAATCAGCCCCAGCATTTT
>.|TRBJ1-3|TRBV5-1|.
CASSSEGRPGRGGNTIYF
TGCGCCAGCAGCTCGGAGGGTCGGCCGGGCCGAGGCGGAAACACCATATATTTT
>medium-sized|TRBJ1-1|TRBV14|TRBD1
CASSQVGTGDTEAFF
TGTGCCAGCAGCCAAGTGGGAACAGGGGACACTGAAGCTTTCTTT
>medium-sized|TRBJ2-1|TRBV4-3|.
CASSQEKDGSSYNEQFF
TGCGCCAGCAGCCAAGAAAAGGACGGAAGCTCCTACAATGAGCAGTTCTTC
>few|TRBJ1-1|TRBV30|.
CAWSEYRRPNTEAFF
TGTGCCTGGAGTGAGTACCGGAGGCCGAACACTGAAGCTTTCTTT
>.|TRBJ2-3|TRBV5-1|TRBD2
CASSLGTSGGSSTDTQYF
TGCGCCAGCAGCTTGGGGACTAGCGGGGGTTCTAGCACAGATACGCAGTATTTT
>large|TRBJ2-7|TRBV7-8|.
CASSLVSLVDEQYF
TGTGCCAGCAGCTTAGTGAGTCTTGTCGACGAGCAGTACTTC
>few|TRBJ1-1|TRBV4-1|.
CASSQDFAEAFF
TGCGCCAGCAGCCAAGATTTTGCTGAAGCTTTCTTT
>.|TRBJ2-6|TRBV7-9|TRBD1
CASSLTGARGANVLTF
TGTGCCAGCAGCTTGACAGGGGCTCGTGGGGCCAACGTCCTGACTTTC
>.|TRBJ1-1|TRBV6-4|.
CASSDRDNTEAFF
TGTGCCAGCAGTGACCGGGACAACACTGAAGCTTTCTTT
>few|TRBJ1-6|TRBV7-9|.
CASSPTSRNSPLHF
TGTGCCAGCAGCCCTACCTCAAGGAATTCACCCCTCCACTTT
>.|TRBJ2-3|TRBV19|.
CASSIGQTTSTDTQYF
TGTGCCAGTAGTATAGGACAGACAACTAGCACAGATACGCAGTATTTT
>few|TRBJ2-7|TRBV10-3|TRBD1
CAIGQVSSYEQYF
TGTGCCATCGGACAGGTGAGCTCCTACGAGCAGTACTTC
>once|TRBJ1-1|TRBV5-1|TRBD1
CASRATGVISNTEAFF
TGCGCCAGCAGGGCGACAGGGGTCATTTCCAACACTGAAGCTTTCTTT
>.|TRBJ2-2|TRBV18|.
CASSPALANTGELFF
TGTGCCAGCTCACCGGCGCTAGCGAACACCGGGGAGCTGTTTTTT